This T cell receptor beta chain was identified in a study of cytomegalovirus exposure and HLA in healthy donors. The study, taken as a whole, reports: Rare TCR sequences predominated, though certain public TCRs were found in many donors.

As regards this clone: As yet, its antigen is unknown.

With 60 Vbeta and 13 Jbeta primers, the PCR was carried out. The table came from immunoSEQ multiplex PCR; TCRdb's copy has only in-frame clones and leaves some out. The sample holds over 150,000 clones, roughly 87% seen once. The CDR3 consists of 13 residues. Trimming left V 4 bases short and J 5 bases short, with 11 bases between. Germline V gene sequence: CDR1 MNHNY, CDR2 SVGAGI (reference sequence). The sample taken for sequencing was PBMCs. J is TRBJ1-1 and V is TRBV6-6; D is perhaps TRBD1 (6 bases). The sequence derives from a man in his forties or fifties in good health and CMV-seronegative. CDR3 amino acids: CASSSYRETEAFF. The CDR3 coding sequence is TGTGCCAGCAGTTCCTACAGGGAAACTGAAGCTTTCTTT.